These T cell receptor beta chains were read from a single sample in a study of T cells in Graves' hyperthyroidism and ophthalmopathy. TCRdb re-analysed the multiplex PCR reads in MiXCR, keeping a single row per CDR3 protein. The table lists 250,000 to 300,000 distinct CDR3 sequences, 13% of them singletons, with roughly 8% in the top ten. Source material: blood. Receptor source: a woman in her thirties with Graves' hyperthyroidism that later progressed to Graves' ophthalmopathy. CDR3s include the opening cysteine and the closing phenylalanine or tryptophan. D genes are given only for firm matches. Expanded clones get a size class; other rows say once, few or many, or leave the size out.

>few|TRBV20-1|TRBJ2-1|.
CSAPGLSYNEQFF
TGCAGTGCCCCCGGCCTCTCCTACAATGAGCAGTTCTTC
>many|TRBV7-3|TRBJ2-1|.
CASSSVGTNEQFF
TGTGCCAGCAGCTCGGTAGGGACCAATGAGCAGTTCTTC
>many|TRBV27|TRBJ2-2|.
CASSLSGLAYTGELFF
TGTGCCAGCAGCTTGTCCGGGCTAGCGTACACCGGGGAGCTGTTTTTT
>.|TRBV7-6|TRBJ2-1|TRBD2
CASSYRDYYTEQFF
TGTGCCAGCAGCTACCGGGACTACTATACTGAGCAGTTCTTC
>.|TRBV5-8|TRBJ1-4|.
CASSSDSLTTNEKLFF
TGTGCCAGCAGCTCCGACAGCCTGACAACTAATGAAAAACTGTTTTTT
>many|TRBV28|TRBJ2-3|TRBD2
CASSYWTSGSKGTDTQYF
TGTGCCAGCAGTTACTGGACTAGCGGGAGTAAGGGGACAGATACGCAGTATTTT
>many|TRBV7-9|TRBJ1-2|.
CASSPKDRDYGYTF
TGTGCCAGCAGCCCAAAGGACAGAGACTATGGCTACACCTTC
>.|TRBV19|TRBJ1-2|.
CASSLALGGYTF
TGTGCCAGTAGCCTAGCCCTTGGCGGCTACACCTTC
>many|TRBV20-1|TRBJ2-3|.
CSARRLVGTDTQYF
TGCAGTGCCAGGAGACTAGTCGGCACAGATACGCAGTATTTT
>once|TRBV5-6|TRBJ1-5|.
CASSLAAGGEGNQPQHF
TGTGCCAGCAGCCTAGCGGCCGGCGGTGAGGGCAATCAGCCCCAGCATTTT
>many|TRBV27|TRBJ2-7|.
CASSAWGAGYEQYF
TGTGCCAGCAGTGCCTGGGGGGCAGGGTACGAGCAGTACTTC
>few|TRBV5-6|TRBJ1-3|.
CASSLSGTGNTIYF
TGTGCCAGCAGCTTGTCAGGGACTGGAAACACCATATATTTT
>many|TRBV2|TRBJ2-3|TRBD2
CASRKTSGGTDTQYF
TGTGCCAGCCGAAAGACTAGCGGGGGCACAGATACGCAGTATTTT
>few|TRBV14|TRBJ2-1|TRBD2
CASIEGTASGRAHEQFF
TGTGCCAGCATTGAGGGGACCGCTAGCGGGAGGGCCCATGAGCAGTTCTTC
>.|TRBV9|TRBJ2-1|.
CASSVAGVNYNEQFF
TGTGCCAGCAGCGTAGCGGGAGTAAACTACAATGAGCAGTTCTTC
>many|TRBV30|TRBJ2-3|.
CAWSVDRSTDTQYF
TGTGCCTGGAGTGTAGATCGCAGCACAGATACGCAGTATTTT
>many|TRBV7-2|TRBJ2-5|TRBD2
CASSTRDYGETQYF
TGTGCCAGCAGCACTCGGGACTACGGGGAGACCCAGTACTTC
>many|TRBV24-1|TRBJ2-3|TRBD1
CATSSTGSTDTQYF
TGTGCCACCAGTTCGACAGGGAGCACAGATACGCAGTATTTT
>many|TRBV28|TRBJ2-5|TRBD1
CASNPNRGRETQYF
TGTGCCAGCAACCCCAACAGGGGGCGGGAGACCCAGTACTTC
>.|TRBV20-1|TRBJ2-7|TRBD1
CSARRTGASYEQYF
TGCAGTGCTAGAAGGACAGGGGCTTCCTACGAGCAGTACTTC
>few|TRBV5-1|TRBJ2-3|.
CASTESISGTDTQYF
TGCGCCAGCACCGAGTCCATCTCTGGCACAGATACGCAGTATTTT
>many|TRBV4-3|TRBJ1-1|.
CASSQEQGRSEAFF
TGCGCCAGCAGCCAAGAACAGGGAAGGTCTGAAGCTTTCTTT
>many|TRBV12-3/TRBV12-4|TRBJ2-3|TRBD1
CASSLAGTASDTQYF
TGTGCCAGCAGTTTAGCGGGGACAGCCTCCGATACGCAGTATTTT
>.|TRBV4-1|TRBJ2-7|TRBD1
CASSQDLTGNSYEQYF
TGCGCCAGCAGCCAAGATCTGACAGGGAACTCCTACGAGCAGTACTTC
>many|TRBV28|TRBJ1-1|TRBD1
CASSFEFTGVPEAFF
TGTGCCAGCAGTTTCGAGTTTACAGGGGTCCCTGAAGCTTTCTTT
>few|TRBV9|TRBJ2-1|.
CASSVYGNSYNEQFF
TGTGCCAGCAGCGTCTACGGGAACTCCTACAATGAGCAGTTCTTC
>.|TRBV2|TRBJ1-5|TRBD1
CASSPGTGGFQPQHF
TGTGCCAGCAGCCCCGGGACAGGGGGGTTCCAGCCCCAGCATTTT
>many|TRBV10-3|TRBJ1-2|.
CAIRQTGDGGYTF
TGTGCCATCAGGCAGACAGGAGACGGAGGCTACACCTTC
>few|TRBV25-1|TRBJ2-3|.
CASSDGGRTDTQYF
TGTGCCAGCAGTGATGGAGGGAGGACAGATACGCAGTATTTT
>many|TRBV2|TRBJ2-1|.
CASFLTPSFYNEQFF
TGTGCCAGCTTTCTTACACCTTCGTTCTACAATGAGCAGTTCTTC
>.|TRBV20-1|TRBJ2-1|TRBD2
CSARGGLAGGPKEQFF
TGCAGTGCTAGGGGTGGACTAGCGGGAGGGCCTAAGGAGCAGTTCTTC
>many|TRBV2|TRBJ1-1|.
CASRATVRTEAFF
TGTGCCAGCAGAGCTACTGTGCGGACTGAAGCTTTCTTT
>.|TRBV28|TRBJ2-3|.
CASSLPDSSQSTQYF
TGTGCCAGCAGTTTACCGGACAGCTCACAGAGTACGCAGTATTTT
>.|TRBV28|TRBJ2-7|.
CASRVGSSYEQYF
TGTGCCAGCAGGGTCGGGAGCTCCTACGAGCAGTACTTC
>few|TRBV19|TRBJ1-3|.
CASSEFHGNTIYF
TGTGCCAGTAGTGAGTTTCACGGAAACACCATATATTTT
>many|TRBV7-9|TRBJ2-1|.
CASSLGYGSRYNEQFF
TGTGCCAGCAGCTTAGGGTACGGGAGTCGGTACAATGAGCAGTTCTTC
>few|TRBV9|TRBJ2-2|.
CASSVGGGLSTGELFF
TGTGCCAGCAGCGTAGGTGGGGGGCTTAGCACCGGGGAGCTGTTTTTT
>.|TRBV5-1|TRBJ2-5|TRBD1
CASSNGTGLWETQYF
TGCGCCAGCAGCAATGGGACAGGACTTTGGGAGACCCAGTACTTC
>.|TRBV5-5|TRBJ1-3|TRBD1
CASSLAFGQGASGNTIYF
TGTGCCAGCAGCTTGGCCTTCGGACAGGGGGCCTCTGGAAACACCATATATTTT
>.|TRBV6-1|TRBJ2-3|.
CASTGRGRGLAASTDTQYF
TGTGCCAGCACCGGTAGGGGGCGCGGGCTAGCGGCTAGCACAGATACGCAGTATTTT
>many|TRBV20-1|TRBJ2-4|.
CSATVSDTGKNIQYF
TGCAGTGCCACCGTCAGCGACACTGGCAAAAACATTCAGTACTTC
>many|TRBV6-6|TRBJ2-7|TRBD2
CASSYSGVGLAGESYEQYF
TGTGCCAGCAGTTACTCAGGAGTCGGGCTAGCGGGAGAGTCCTACGAGCAGTACTTC
>many|TRBV7-6|TRBJ2-5|TRBD1
CASSVDRGETQYF
TGTGCCAGCAGCGTCGACAGGGGGGAGACCCAGTACTTC
>many|TRBV6-5|TRBJ2-1|.
CASSYSTAGRSEQFF
TGTGCCAGCAGTTACTCGACGGCAGGACGGAGTGAGCAGTTCTTC
>.|TRBV28|TRBJ2-3|TRBD1
CASSPGTGGHTQYF
TGTGCCAGCAGTCCCGGGACAGGGGGCCATACGCAGTATTTT
>many|TRBV2|TRBJ1-1|.
CASSDEGGAFF
TGTGCCAGCAGTGACGAAGGGGGAGCTTTCTTT
>.|TRBV5-6|TRBJ2-5|.
CASQDAVGTQYF
TGTGCCAGCCAGGATGCCGTGGGGACCCAGTACTTC
>few|TRBV29-1|TRBJ1-2|.
CSVVTNYGYTF
TGCAGCGTTGTGACAAACTATGGCTACACCTTC
>few|TRBV20-1|TRBJ2-7|.
CSARRGQTYEQYF
TGCAGTGCTAGGAGGGGCCAAACCTACGAGCAGTACTTC
>many|TRBV12-3/TRBV12-4|TRBJ1-2|.
CALWGNYGYTF
TGTGCCCTTTGGGGAAACTATGGCTACACCTTC
>.|TRBV5-8|TRBJ2-3|TRBD2
CASSLGSSGSSTDTQYF
TGTGCCAGCAGCTTGGGTTCTAGCGGGAGTAGCACAGATACGCAGTATTTT
>.|TRBV11-1|TRBJ1-2|.
CASSQISDNGYTF
TGTGCCAGCAGCCAAATCTCGGACAATGGCTACACCTTC
>.|TRBV5-1|TRBJ2-3|.
CASGRLDPTDTQYF
TGCGCCAGCGGTCGACTAGACCCCACAGATACGCAGTATTTT
>many|TRBV20-1|TRBJ2-7|TRBD1
CSARRTGSSSYEQYF
TGCAGTGCTAGGAGGACAGGGTCCAGCTCCTACGAGCAGTACTTC
>few|TRBV19|TRBJ2-6|.
CASSITAYSGANVLTF
TGTGCCAGTAGTATAACAGCCTACTCTGGGGCCAACGTCCTGACTTTC
>many|TRBV2|TRBJ1-5|.
CATAGVEQPQHF
TGTGCCACCGCAGGGGTGGAACAGCCCCAGCATTTT
>few|TRBV20-1|TRBJ2-6|.
CSAREWSYSGANVLTF
TGCAGTGCTAGAGAATGGTCCTACTCTGGGGCCAACGTCCTGACTTTC
>many|TRBV6-1|TRBJ2-1|TRBD2
CASSYTSGIGNEQFF
TGTGCCAGCAGTTATACTAGCGGGATCGGAAATGAGCAGTTCTTC
>many|TRBV28|TRBJ2-7|.
CASSSQGASYEQYF
TGTGCCAGCAGTTCGCAGGGAGCATCCTACGAGCAGTACTTC
>many|TRBV20-1|TRBJ2-1|.
CSAGGGTYNEQFF
TGCAGTGCTGGGGGCGGGACCTACAATGAGCAGTTCTTC